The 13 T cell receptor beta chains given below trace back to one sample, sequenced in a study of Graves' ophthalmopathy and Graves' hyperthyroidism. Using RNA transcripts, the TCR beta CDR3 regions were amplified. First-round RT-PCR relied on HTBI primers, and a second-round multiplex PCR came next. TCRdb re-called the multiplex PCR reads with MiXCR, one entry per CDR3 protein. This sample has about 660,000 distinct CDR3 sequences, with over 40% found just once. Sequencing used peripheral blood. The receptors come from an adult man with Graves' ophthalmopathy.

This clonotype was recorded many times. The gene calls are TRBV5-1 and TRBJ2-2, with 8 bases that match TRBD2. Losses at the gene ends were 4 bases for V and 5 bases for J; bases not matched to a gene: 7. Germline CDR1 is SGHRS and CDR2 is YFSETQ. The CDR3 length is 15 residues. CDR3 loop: CASSPSAGGTGELFF. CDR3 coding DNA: TGCGCCAGCAGCCCGTCGGCGGGGGGTACCGGGGAGCTGTTTTTT.

DNA for the CDR3: TGTGCCAGCTCACCCCGACAGGGGGCCCCCGGGGAGCTGTTTTTT. Translated, it gives CASSPRQGAPGELFF. The chain uses TRBV7-4 and TRBJ2-2; TRBD1 matches at 10 bases. There are 15 residues in the CDR3. V was clipped by 8 bases and J by 6 bases; unmatched bases: 9. Germline loops: CDR1 SGHVT, CDR2 SQSDAQ.

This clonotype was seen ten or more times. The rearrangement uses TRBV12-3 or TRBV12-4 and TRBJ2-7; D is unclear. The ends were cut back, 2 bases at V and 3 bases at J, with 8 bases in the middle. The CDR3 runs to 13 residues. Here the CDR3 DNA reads TGTGCCAGCAGTTTATTAGCCGACTACGAGCAGTACTTC. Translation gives CASSLLADYEQYF.

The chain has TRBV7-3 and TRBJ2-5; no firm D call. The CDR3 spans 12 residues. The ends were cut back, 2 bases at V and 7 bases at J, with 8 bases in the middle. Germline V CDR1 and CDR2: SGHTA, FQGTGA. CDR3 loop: CASSLRPGTQYF. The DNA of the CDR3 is TGTGCCAGCAGCTTACGGCCAGGGACCCAGTACTTC.

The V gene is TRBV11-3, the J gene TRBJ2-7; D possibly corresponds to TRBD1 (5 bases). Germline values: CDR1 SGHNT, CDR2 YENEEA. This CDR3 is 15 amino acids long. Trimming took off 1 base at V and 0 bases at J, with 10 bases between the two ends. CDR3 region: CASSLGDGASYEQYF. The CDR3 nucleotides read TGTGCCAGCAGCTTAGGGGATGGGGCCTCCTACGAGCAGTACTTC.

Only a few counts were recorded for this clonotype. The chain's CDR3 is CASSLDLFATNEKLFF. The CDR3 bases are TGTGCCAGCAGCTTGGACCTATTTGCAACTAATGAAAAACTGTTTTTT. The rearrangement joins TRBV5-5 to TRBJ1-4; D is uncertain. V lost 0 bases and J 0 bases, leaving 9 bases between the germline ends. Germline-derived CDR1 and CDR2 are SGHKS and YYEKEE (reference sequence). CDR3 length equals 16 residues.

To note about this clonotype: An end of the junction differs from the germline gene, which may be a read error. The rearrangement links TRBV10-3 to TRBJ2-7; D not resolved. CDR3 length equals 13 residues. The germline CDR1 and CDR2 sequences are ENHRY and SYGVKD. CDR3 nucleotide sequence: TGTGCCAGCAGTTTATCGGGCCAGTACGAGCAGTACTTC. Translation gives CASSLSGQYEQYF.

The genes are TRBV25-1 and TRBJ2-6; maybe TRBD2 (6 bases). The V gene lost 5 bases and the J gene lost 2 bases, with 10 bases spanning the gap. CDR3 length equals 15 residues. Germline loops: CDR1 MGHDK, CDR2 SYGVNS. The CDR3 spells CASSRGAAGANVLTF. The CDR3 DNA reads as TGTGCCAGCAGTCGCGGGGCTGCTGGGGCCAACGTCCTGACTTTC. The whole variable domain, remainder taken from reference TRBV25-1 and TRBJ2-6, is EADIYQTPRYLVIGTGKKITLECSQTMGHDKMYWYQQDPGMELHLIHYSYGVNSTEKGDLSSESTVSRIRTEHFPLTLESARPSHTSQYLCASSRGAAGANVLTFGAGSRLTVL.

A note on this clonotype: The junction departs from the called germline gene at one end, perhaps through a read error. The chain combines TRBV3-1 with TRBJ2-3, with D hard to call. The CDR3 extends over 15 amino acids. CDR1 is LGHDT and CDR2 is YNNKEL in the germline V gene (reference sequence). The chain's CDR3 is CASRHGASSTDTQYF. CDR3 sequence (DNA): TGTGCCAGCCGCCACGGCGCTTCTAGCACAGATACGCAGTATTTT.

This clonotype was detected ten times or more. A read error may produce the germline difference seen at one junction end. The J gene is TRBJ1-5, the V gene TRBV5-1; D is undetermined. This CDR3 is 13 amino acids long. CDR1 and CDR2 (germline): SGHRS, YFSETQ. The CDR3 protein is CASSLTGNQPQHF. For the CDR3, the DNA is TGTGCCAGCAGCTTAACGGGAAATCAGCCCCAGCATTTT.

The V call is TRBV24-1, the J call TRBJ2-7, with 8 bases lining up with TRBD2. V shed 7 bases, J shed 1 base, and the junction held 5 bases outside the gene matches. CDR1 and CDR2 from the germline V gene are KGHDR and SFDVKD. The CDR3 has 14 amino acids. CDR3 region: CATSAAGVSYEQYF. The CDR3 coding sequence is TGTGCCACCAGCGCAGCGGGAGTATCCTACGAGCAGTACTTC.

DNA of the CDR3: TGTGCCACCAAAGGAACAGGGTGGATAGGGAATGGCAATCAGCCCCAGCATTTT. This encodes CATKGTGWIGNGNQPQHF. This chain uses TRBV10-3 with TRBJ1-5; D is possibly TRBD1 (6 bases). The CDR3 extends over 18 amino acids. CDR1 ENHRY and CDR2 SYGVKD come from the germline V gene. Trimming shortened V by 10 bases and J by 2 bases, and 27 bases separated the two germline ends.

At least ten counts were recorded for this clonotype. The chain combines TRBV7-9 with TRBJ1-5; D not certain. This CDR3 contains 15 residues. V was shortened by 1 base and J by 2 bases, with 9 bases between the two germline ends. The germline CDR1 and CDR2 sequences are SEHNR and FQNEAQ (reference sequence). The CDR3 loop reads CASSLDGVGNQPQHF. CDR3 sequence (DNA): TGTGCCAGCAGCTTAGATGGCGTGGGCAATCAGCCCCAGCATTTT.